The rows below give T cell receptor beta chains drawn from one sample of a study of T cells in localized non-small cell lung cancer. The protocol was immunoSEQ multiplex PCR, while the TCRdb copy is restricted to in-frame clones and leaves out a portion. This sample has 2,500 to 3,500 clones, with about 20% found just once. The specimen was lung tumor tissue, collected before any cancer treatment. Source of these receptors: a man aged 35 to 70 with stage I squamous cell lung carcinoma. Both conserved end residues are part of each CDR3. A D gene is named only where the DNA matches it firmly. Size is omitted from some rows. Given values are once, few, many or a class for expanded clones.

j_call: TRBJ1-1; d_call: TRBD1; v_call: TRBV6-8; clone_size: few; cdr3_nt: TGTGCCAGCAGGGGGACAGCTCACCCGAACACTGAAGCTTTCTTT; cdr3_aa: CASRGTAHPNTEAFF
j_call: TRBJ2-2; d_call: NA; v_call: TRBV14; clone_size: NA; cdr3_nt: TGTGCCAGCAGCCTCCTGAAGGGGGGCCGACTAACCGGGGAGCTGTTTTTT; cdr3_aa: CASSLLKGGRLTGELFF
j_call: TRBJ2-3; d_call: NA; v_call: TRBV5-1; clone_size: once; cdr3_nt: TGCGCCAGCAGCTTGGACAGTTCGAGGACAGATACGCAGTATTTT; cdr3_aa: CASSLDSSRTDTQYF
j_call: TRBJ1-1; d_call: NA; v_call: TRBV11-3; clone_size: medium-sized; cdr3_nt: TGTGCCAGCAGCCCCCAGGGGAAGAACACTGAAGCTTTCTTT; cdr3_aa: CASSPQGKNTEAFF
j_call: TRBJ1-1; d_call: NA; v_call: TRBV6-8; clone_size: large; cdr3_nt: TGTGCCAGCAGTCCCTACTCATTGTGGGACACTGAAGCTTTCTTT; cdr3_aa: CASSPYSLWDTEAFF
j_call: TRBJ1-1; d_call: NA; v_call: TRBV6-8; clone_size: few; cdr3_nt: TGTGCCAGCAGTAGCCCCGCTACTGAAGCTTTCTTT; cdr3_aa: CASSSPATEAFF
j_call: TRBJ1-6; d_call: NA; v_call: TRBV28; clone_size: NA; cdr3_nt: TGTGCCAGCAGAACGACAGACCTTACACCCCTCCACTTT; cdr3_aa: CASRTTDLTPLHF
j_call: TRBJ2-5; d_call: TRBD1; v_call: TRBV29-1; clone_size: NA; cdr3_nt: TGCAGCGTTATGACAGGGTCACAGACCCAGTACTTC; cdr3_aa: CSVMTGSQTQYF
j_call: TRBJ1-1; d_call: TRBD1; v_call: TRBV5-1; clone_size: NA; cdr3_nt: TGCGCCAGCAGCTGGGGACAGGGTAACATGAACACTGAAGCTTTCTTT; cdr3_aa: CASSWGQGNMNTEAFF
j_call: TRBJ2-7; d_call: TRBD1; v_call: TRBV6-8; clone_size: medium-sized; cdr3_nt: TGTGCCAGCAGTTACTCCGGGACAGGGGTTTACGAGCAGTACTTC; cdr3_aa: CASSYSGTGVYEQYF
j_call: TRBJ1-6; d_call: NA; v_call: TRBV6-8; clone_size: many; cdr3_nt: TGTGCCAGCAAGCAGGAAGGGAATTCACCCCTCCACTTT; cdr3_aa: CASKQEGNSPLHF
j_call: TRBJ2-2; d_call: TRBD1; v_call: TRBV6-1; clone_size: NA; cdr3_nt: TGTGCCAGCAGTGAAGGTCCGGACAGGGGGCCCGGGGAGCTGTTTTTT; cdr3_aa: CASSEGPDRGPGELFF
j_call: TRBJ2-7; d_call: TRBD2; v_call: TRBV11-3; clone_size: many; cdr3_nt: TGTGCCAGCAGCTTAGATGGGACTAGCGGGTTCAGCTCCTACGAGCAGTACTTC; cdr3_aa: CASSLDGTSGFSSYEQYF
j_call: TRBJ2-7; d_call: TRBD1; v_call: TRBV19; clone_size: few; cdr3_nt: TGTGCCAGTAGTATCAGGGGGTACGAGCAGTACTTC; cdr3_aa: CASSIRGYEQYF
j_call: TRBJ1-1; d_call: NA; v_call: TRBV6-8; clone_size: NA; cdr3_nt: TGTGCCAGCAGTTACCAGGACGGCAAAGCTTTCTTT; cdr3_aa: CASSYQDGKAFF
j_call: TRBJ2-2; d_call: NA; v_call: TRBV15; clone_size: NA; cdr3_nt: TGTGCCACCAGCAGAGACAGGACGAACACCGGGGAGCTGTTTTTT; cdr3_aa: CATSRDRTNTGELFF
j_call: TRBJ1-5; d_call: NA; v_call: TRBV19; clone_size: NA; cdr3_nt: TGTGCCAGTAGCTCCGGGGGCCAACCCCAGCATTTT; cdr3_aa: CASSSGGQPQHF
j_call: TRBJ1-2; d_call: NA; v_call: TRBV11-3; clone_size: few; cdr3_nt: TGTGCCAGCAGCAAACCCGGGACGGAATTATTCTATGGCTACACCTTC; cdr3_aa: CASSKPGTELFYGYTF
j_call: TRBJ2-1; d_call: TRBD2; v_call: TRBV18; clone_size: NA; cdr3_nt: TGTGCCAGCTCACCACCGTCCAGCGGGGGGGGCAATGAGCAGTTCTTC; cdr3_aa: CASSPPSSGGGNEQFF
j_call: TRBJ2-7; d_call: TRBD2; v_call: TRBV11-3; clone_size: few; cdr3_nt: TGTGCCAGCAGCTTGGGGTTTGTTCGGGGGGAGTACGAGCAGTACTTC; cdr3_aa: CASSLGFVRGEYEQYF
j_call: TRBJ2-1; d_call: TRBD2; v_call: TRBV11-3; clone_size: few; cdr3_nt: TGTGCCAGCAGCCGGAGGCTGGCTAGCGGGACCTACAATGAGCAGTTCTTC; cdr3_aa: CASSRRLASGTYNEQFF
j_call: TRBJ2-6; d_call: NA; v_call: TRBV30; clone_size: NA; cdr3_nt: TGTGCCTGGAGGGAGAATGCTGGGGCCAACGTCCTGACTTTC; cdr3_aa: CAWRENAGANVLTF
j_call: TRBJ2-3; d_call: NA; v_call: TRBV11-3; clone_size: few; cdr3_nt: TGTGCCAGCAGCTCCGCAGGCAGGAGGGTAGCAGATACGCAGTATTTT; cdr3_aa: CASSSAGRRVADTQYF
j_call: TRBJ1-1; d_call: NA; v_call: TRBV5-1; clone_size: NA; cdr3_nt: TGCGCCAGCAGCCCCTCCCCCGGATTGAACACTGAAGCTTTCTTT; cdr3_aa: CASSPSPGLNTEAFF
j_call: TRBJ1-1; d_call: TRBD1; v_call: TRBV6-8; clone_size: NA; cdr3_nt: TGTGCCAGCAGCTTCACAGGGGACACTGAAGCTTTCTTT; cdr3_aa: CASSFTGDTEAFF
j_call: TRBJ1-2; d_call: NA; v_call: TRBV11-3; clone_size: NA; cdr3_nt: TGTGCCAGCAGCTTAGGAGAGGGGGTTCGCGACTATGGCTACACCTTC; cdr3_aa: CASSLGEGVRDYGYTF
j_call: TRBJ2-5; d_call: NA; v_call: TRBV11-3; clone_size: many; cdr3_nt: TGTGCCAGCAGCTTGGAAGGGACTCAAGAGACCCAGTACTTC; cdr3_aa: CASSLEGTQETQYF
j_call: TRBJ2-5; d_call: NA; v_call: TRBV6-8; clone_size: NA; cdr3_nt: TGTGCCAGCAGTTACTCCCAGGGGCGGGGAGAGACCCAGTACTTC; cdr3_aa: CASSYSQGRGETQYF
j_call: TRBJ2-1; d_call: TRBD1; v_call: TRBV9; clone_size: few; cdr3_nt: TGTGCCAGCACGGGACAGAAAAGGTCATTACTGTTCTTC; cdr3_aa: CASTGQKRSLLFF
j_call: TRBJ1-4; d_call: NA; v_call: TRBV6-4; clone_size: few; cdr3_nt: TGTGCCATCAGTGAGGCAGAAAAACTGTTTTTT; cdr3_aa: CAISEAEKLFF
j_call: TRBJ2-7; d_call: TRBD2; v_call: TRBV11-3; clone_size: NA; cdr3_nt: TGTGCCAGCAGCTTAGGGGGGGAGGGCAACGAGCAGTACTTC; cdr3_aa: CASSLGGEGNEQYF
j_call: TRBJ2-7; d_call: NA; v_call: TRBV5-1; clone_size: NA; cdr3_nt: TGCGCCAGCAGCCCGGGCGGGACAGACACCTACGAGCAGTACTTC; cdr3_aa: CASSPGGTDTYEQYF
j_call: TRBJ1-1; d_call: NA; v_call: TRBV19; clone_size: medium-sized; cdr3_nt: TGTGCCACCCGGCAAACGCCCGAAGCTTTCTTT; cdr3_aa: CATRQTPEAFF
j_call: TRBJ1-1; d_call: NA; v_call: TRBV7-2; clone_size: medium-sized; cdr3_nt: TGTGCCAGCAGCCTTACACGAAACACTGAAGCTTTCTTT; cdr3_aa: CASSLTRNTEAFF
j_call: TRBJ1-2; d_call: NA; v_call: TRBV14; clone_size: few; cdr3_nt: TGTGCCAGCTCATCCGGGGATGGCTACACCTTC; cdr3_aa: CASSSGDGYTF
j_call: TRBJ2-5; d_call: TRBD2; v_call: TRBV11-3; clone_size: few; cdr3_nt: TGTGCCAGCAGCTTATCGCGAATCGGACTAGCGGGGCAAGAGACCCAGTACTTC; cdr3_aa: CASSLSRIGLAGQETQYF
j_call: TRBJ2-3; d_call: TRBD2; v_call: TRBV28; clone_size: few; cdr3_nt: TGTGCCAGCCTTCCCCTAGCGGGGGGTAGCACAGATACGCAGTATTTT; cdr3_aa: CASLPLAGGSTDTQYF
j_call: TRBJ2-4; d_call: NA; v_call: TRBV29-1; clone_size: NA; cdr3_nt: TGCAGCGTTGTAGGAGCAGCCAAAAACATTCAGTACTTC; cdr3_aa: CSVVGAAKNIQYF